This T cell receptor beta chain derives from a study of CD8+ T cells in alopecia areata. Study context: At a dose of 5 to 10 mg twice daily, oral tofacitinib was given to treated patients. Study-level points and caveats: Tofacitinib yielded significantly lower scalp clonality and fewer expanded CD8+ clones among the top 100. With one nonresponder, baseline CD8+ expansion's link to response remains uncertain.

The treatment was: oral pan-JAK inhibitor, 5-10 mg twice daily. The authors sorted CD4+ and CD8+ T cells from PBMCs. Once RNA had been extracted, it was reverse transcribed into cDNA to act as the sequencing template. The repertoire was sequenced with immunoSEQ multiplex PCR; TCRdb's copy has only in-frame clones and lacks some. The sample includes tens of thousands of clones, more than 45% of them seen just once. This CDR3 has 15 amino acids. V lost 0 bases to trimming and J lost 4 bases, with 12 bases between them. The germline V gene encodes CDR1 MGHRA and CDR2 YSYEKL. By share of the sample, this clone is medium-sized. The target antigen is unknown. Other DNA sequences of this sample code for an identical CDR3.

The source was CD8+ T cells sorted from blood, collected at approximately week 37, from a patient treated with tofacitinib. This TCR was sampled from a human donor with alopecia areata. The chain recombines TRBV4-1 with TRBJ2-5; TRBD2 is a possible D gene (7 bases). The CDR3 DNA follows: TGCGCCAGCAGCCAAGATGGCGGGGGCGGAGAGACCCAGTACTTC. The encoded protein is CASSQDGGGGETQYF.